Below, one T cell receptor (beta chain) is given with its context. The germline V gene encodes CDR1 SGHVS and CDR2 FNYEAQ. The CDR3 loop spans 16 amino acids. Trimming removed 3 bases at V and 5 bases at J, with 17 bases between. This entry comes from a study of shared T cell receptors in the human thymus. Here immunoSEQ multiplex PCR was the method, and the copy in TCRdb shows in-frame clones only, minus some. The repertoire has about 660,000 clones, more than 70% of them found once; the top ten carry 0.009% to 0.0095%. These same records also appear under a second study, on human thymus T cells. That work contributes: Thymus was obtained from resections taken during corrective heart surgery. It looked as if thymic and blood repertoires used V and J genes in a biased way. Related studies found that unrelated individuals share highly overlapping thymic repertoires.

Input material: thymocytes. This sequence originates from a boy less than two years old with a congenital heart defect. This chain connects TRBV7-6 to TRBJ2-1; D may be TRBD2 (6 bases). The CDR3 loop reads CASSFQDGSFNNEQFF. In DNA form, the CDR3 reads TGTGCCAGCAGCTTCCAGGACGGGAGTTTCAACAATGAGCAGTTCTTC.